These 21 T cell receptor beta chains were all obtained from the same sample, sequenced in a study of T cell repertoires in cytomegalovirus infection. TCRdb fed the reads into MiXCR, producing one record per CDR3 protein. The table records 150,000 to 200,000 distinct CDR3 sequences, more than 9% of them present only once. Sequenced sample: PBMCs. The receptor set was obtained from a human donor in good health (CMV status not recorded). Some clones in this sample may be carry-over from other donors' samples.

The sample holds a few counts of this clonotype. The chain employs TRBV10-2 and TRBJ1-2, with D perhaps TRBD1 (5 bases). This CDR3 region has 14 residues. CDR1 WSHSY and CDR2 SAAADI come from the germline V gene. The V end was cut by 0 bases, the J end by 8 bases, with 13 bases between. The CDR3 sequence is CASSESFGGSGYTF. The CDR3 region has the DNA TGCGCCAGCAGTGAGTCGTTTGGGGGGAGCGGCTACACCTTC.

This clonotype is labeled as medium-sized. The rearrangement uses TRBV28 and TRBJ2-2; D not certain. CDR1 MDHEN and CDR2 SYDVKM come from the germline V gene. This CDR3 contains 17 residues. Trimming shortened V by 2 bases and J by 3 bases, and 16 bases separated the two germline ends. CDR3 DNA sequence: TGTGCCAGCAGTTTAGATACCCCGGAGACTTACACCGGGGAGCTGTTTTTT. This sequence encodes CASSLDTPETYTGELFF.

This clonotype was detected many times. The chain couples TRBV30 to TRBJ1-2, with D possibly being TRBD1 (5 bases). Trimming shortened V by 4 bases and J by 0 bases, and 9 bases separated the two germline ends. The CDR3 covers 13 residues. The germline CDR1 and CDR2 sequences are GTSNPN and SVGIG (reference sequence). The CDR3 DNA reads as TGTGCCTGGACGGACATGGCTAACTATGGCTACACCTTC. As protein: CAWTDMANYGYTF.

This clonotype was counted many times. The chain uses TRBV28 and TRBJ1-5; 7 bases agree with TRBD1. The trim removed 4 bases at V and 4 bases at J, leaving 7 bases unmatched. This CDR3 is 15 amino acids long. Germline V lookup: CDR1 MDHEN, CDR2 SYDVKM. The CDR3 DNA reads TGTGCCAGCAGTTCAGTCCCGGGACAGAATCAGCCCCAGCATTTT. The encoded protein is CASSSVPGQNQPQHF.

This clonotype was found many times. The chain employs TRBV28 and TRBJ1-3; D call uncertain. V gave up 7 bases and J gave up 0 bases, with 10 bases separating them. This CDR3 contains 14 residues. Germline V gene sequence: CDR1 MDHEN, CDR2 SYDVKM. This CDR3 reads CASNQDYSGNTIYF. The CDR3 DNA reads TGTGCCAGCAATCAGGACTACTCTGGAAACACCATATATTTT. Looking up the rest from reference TRBV28 and TRBJ1-3 gives the full variable domain: DVKVTQSSRYLVKRTGEKVFLECVQDMDHENMFWYRQDPGLGLRLIYFSYDVKMKEKGDIPEGYSVSREKKERFSLILESASTNQTSMYLCASNQDYSGNTIYFGEGSWLTVV.

Ten or more counts support this clonotype. DNA for the CDR3: TGTGCCAGCAGCTTAGACGGGGGCTTCACAGATACGCAGTATTTT. Translated: CASSLDGGFTDTQYF. This chain connects TRBV7-2 to TRBJ2-3; D tentatively fits TRBD1 or TRBD2 (6 bases each). The germline V gene has CDR1 SGHTA and CDR2 FQGNSA. V was trimmed by 1 base and J by 2 bases, leaving 10 bases between them. This CDR3 comprises 15 residues.

The chain has TRBV5-4 and TRBJ2-2; weak D call: TRBD2 (7 bases). Between the trimmed V and J ends, which lost 2 bases and 3 bases, there was a span of 11 bases. The CDR3 is made up of 15 amino acids. The germline gives CDR1 SGHNT, CDR2 YYREEE (reference sequence). Written as DNA, the CDR3 is TGTGCCAGCAGCTTCGGGGGGCGCGACACCGGGGAGCTGTTTTTT. This encodes CASSFGGRDTGELFF.

This chain links TRBV20-1 with TRBJ1-5; 7 bases are a match to TRBD1. The CDR3 is 15 residues long. Germline V gene sequence: CDR1 DFQATT, CDR2 SNEGSKA (reference sequence). J was trimmed by 0 bases and V by 3 bases; bases with no gene match: 5. This CDR3 is CSASGTESSNQPQHF. The CDR3 DNA follows: TGCAGTGCTAGCGGGACAGAATCTAGCAATCAGCCCCAGCATTTT.

This clonotype was counted many times. The J gene is TRBJ2-3, the V gene TRBV24-1; 7 nucleotides match TRBD1. V gave up 3 bases and J gave up 3 bases; unmatched junction bases: 2. The CDR3 is 14 residues long. Germline lookup yields CDR1 KGHDR and CDR2 SFDVKD. The CDR3, as DNA: TGTGCCACCAGTGATCAGACAGGGACAGATACGCAGTATTTT. It codes for CATSDQTGTDTQYF.

This clonotype was observed at least ten times. The gene calls are TRBV6-1 and TRBJ2-1, with D maybe TRBD2 (6 bases). Germline V gene sequence: CDR1 MNHNS, CDR2 SASEGT. The CDR3 runs 16 residues. V lost 4 bases and J 2 bases, leaving 15 bases between the germline ends. In DNA form, the CDR3 reads TGTGCCAGCAGTGGACGTAAGGGAGGACCCTACAATGAGCAGTTCTTC. The encoded protein is CASSGRKGGPYNEQFF.

This clonotype turned up a few times. The V and J genes are TRBV5-1 and TRBJ1-2, with TRBD1 identical over 7 bases. The CDR3 length is 13 residues. The V gene end was trimmed by 5 bases and the J gene end by 3 bases; junction bases not matched to a gene: 4. CDR1 and CDR2 from the germline V gene are SGHRS and YFSETQ. The CDR3: CASRTGQDYGYTF. CDR3 in DNA: TGCGCCAGCAGAACAGGACAGGACTATGGCTACACCTTC.

V usage is TRBV2 and J usage is TRBJ2-3, with a possible D match to TRBD2 (5 bases). The V end was cut by 6 bases, the J end by 1 base, with 8 bases between. Per the germline V gene, CDR1 is SNHLY and CDR2 is FYNNEI. The CDR3 runs 13 residues. The CDR3 is CASRGSGTDTQYF. The CDR3 coding sequence is TGTGCCAGCAGAGGGAGTGGCACAGATACGCAGTATTTT.

This clonotype showed up many times. The chain employs TRBV7-2 and TRBJ1-1; D is perhaps TRBD1 (5 bases). Per germline, CDR1 SGHTA and CDR2 FQGNSA. There are 14 residues in the CDR3. The germline V and J ends were trimmed by 3 bases and 1 base, with 9 bases remaining between them. The CDR3 DNA reads as TGTGCCAGCAGCTTTGGGGGGAAGAACACTGAAGCTTTCTTT. Translation: CASSFGGKNTEAFF.

This clonotype has ten or more counts. The chain has TRBV7-9 and TRBJ1-4; TRBD1 might be the D (5 bases). Germline CDR1 reads SEHNR; CDR2 reads FQNEAQ (reference sequence). This CDR3 region has 12 residues. The chain's CDR3 is CAARDSQEILFF. CDR3 nucleotide sequence: TGTGCTGCTCGGGACTCCCAAGAGATACTGTTTTTT.

In this sample, this clonotype turned up many times. The chain is built from TRBV12-3 or TRBV12-4 and TRBJ1-6; D unresolved. V was trimmed by 6 bases and J by 7 bases, leaving 16 bases between them. The length of the CDR3 is 15 residues. The CDR3 reads CASSSSESPNSPLHF. Written as DNA, the CDR3 is TGTGCCAGCAGCTCATCGGAAAGTCCGAATTCACCCCTCCACTTT.

This clonotype has at least ten counts. CDR3: CASSIGQGGYGYTF. The CDR3 DNA reads as TGTGCCAGCAGCATCGGACAGGGAGGGTATGGCTACACCTTC. The J gene is TRBJ1-2, the V gene TRBV7-2, with TRBD1 matching over 8 bases. V shed 5 bases and J 5 bases; nucleotides not matched to a gene: 7. Germline V CDR1 and CDR2: SGHTA, FQGNSA. This CDR3 region has 14 residues.

This clonotype has a handful of counts. The chain is built from TRBV2 and TRBJ2-3; D not resolved. V was trimmed by 3 bases and J by 6 bases, leaving 4 bases between them. The V gene's germline CDR1 is SNHLY and CDR2 FYNNEI. This CDR3 is 11 amino acids long. The CDR3 coding sequence is TGTGCCAGCAGTGAGGGTGATACGCAGTATTTT. It is translated as CASSEGDTQYF.

This clonotype was seen a few times. This rearrangement joins TRBV20-1 to TRBJ2-7; 14 positions agree with TRBD2. V was pared by 1 base and J by 2 bases, with 1 base of the junction left unmatched. Looked up from germline, CDR1 is DFQATT and CDR2 is SNEGSKA (reference sequence). CDR3 length: 15 residues. CDR3 residues: CSARAGLAGAYEQYF. Here the CDR3 DNA reads TGCAGTGCTAGAGCGGGACTAGCGGGAGCCTACGAGCAGTACTTC.

This clonotype was seen more than once but under ten times. The chain is built from TRBV20-1 and TRBJ2-7; 12 bases fit TRBD2. The CDR3 covers 13 residues. Germline-derived CDR1 and CDR2 are DFQATT and SNEGSKA (reference sequence). J was trimmed by 6 bases and V by 4 bases; bases with no gene match: 4. The CDR3 bases are TGCAGTGCTACGCCTAGCGGGAGGGCCGAGCAGTACTTC. This translates into CSATPSGRAEQYF.

V is TRBV4-3 and J is TRBJ2-7, with a tentative D call TRBD1 (6 bases). Trimming cost V 2 bases and J 4 bases, with 12 bases left between them. From germline, CDR1 is LGHNA and CDR2 YSLEER. The CDR3 extends over 14 amino acids. The CDR3 region has the DNA TGCGCCAGCAGCCAACGACCGGGGACATACGAGCAGTACTTC. Its protein product is CASSQRPGTYEQYF.

This clonotype was counted ten times or more. The CDR3 bases are TGTGCCAGCAGTTTAGTTCGGGCAGAAGCTTTCTTT. This codes for CASSLVRAEAFF. This chain uses TRBV12-3 or TRBV12-4 with TRBJ1-1; no clear D. This CDR3 is 12 amino acids long. Deletions cut 1 base from V and 8 bases from J, with 8 bases between.